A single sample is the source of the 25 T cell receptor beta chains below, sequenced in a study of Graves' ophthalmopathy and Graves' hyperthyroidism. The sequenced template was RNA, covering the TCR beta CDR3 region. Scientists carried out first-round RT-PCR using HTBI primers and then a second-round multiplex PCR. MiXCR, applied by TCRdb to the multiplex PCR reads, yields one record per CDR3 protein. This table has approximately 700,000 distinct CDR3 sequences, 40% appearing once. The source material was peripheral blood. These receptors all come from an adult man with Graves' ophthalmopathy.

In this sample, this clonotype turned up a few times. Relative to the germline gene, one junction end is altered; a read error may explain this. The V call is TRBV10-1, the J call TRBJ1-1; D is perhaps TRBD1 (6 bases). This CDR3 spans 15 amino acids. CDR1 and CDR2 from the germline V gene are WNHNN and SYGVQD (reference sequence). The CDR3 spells CASSYGGGLNTEAFF. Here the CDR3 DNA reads TGTGCCAGCAGTTACGGAGGGGGGCTGAACACTGAAGCTTTCTTT.

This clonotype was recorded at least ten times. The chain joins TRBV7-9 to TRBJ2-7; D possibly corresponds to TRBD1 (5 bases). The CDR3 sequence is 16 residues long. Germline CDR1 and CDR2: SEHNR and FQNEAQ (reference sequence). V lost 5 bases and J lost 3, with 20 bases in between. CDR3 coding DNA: TGTGCCAGCAGCCAAGACGCCCAGGGTCCCTTCTACGAGCAGTACTTC. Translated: CASSQDAQGPFYEQYF. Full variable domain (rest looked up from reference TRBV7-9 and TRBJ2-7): DTGVSQNPRHKITKRGQNVTFRCDPISEHNRLYWYRQTLGQGPEFLTYFQNEAQLEKSRLLSDRFSAERPKGSFSTLEIQRTEQGDSAMYLCASSQDAQGPFYEQYFGPGTRLTVT.

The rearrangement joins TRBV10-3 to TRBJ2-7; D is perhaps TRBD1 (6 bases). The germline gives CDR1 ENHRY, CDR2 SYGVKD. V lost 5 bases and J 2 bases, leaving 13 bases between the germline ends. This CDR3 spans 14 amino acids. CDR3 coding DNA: TGTGCCATCAGTCCTCGCCCAGGGGCCTACGAGCAGTACTTC. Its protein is CAISPRPGAYEQYF.

The CDR3 sequence: CSARDRDFGYTF. CDR3 DNA sequence: TGCAGTGCTAGGGACAGGGACTTTGGCTACACCTTC. The gene calls are TRBV20-1 and TRBJ1-2, with 8 nucleotides matching TRBD1. The CDR3 runs 12 residues. Germline lookup yields CDR1 DFQATT and CDR2 SNEGSKA (reference sequence). With V trimmed by 3 bases and J by 7 bases, 4 bases remained unmatched.

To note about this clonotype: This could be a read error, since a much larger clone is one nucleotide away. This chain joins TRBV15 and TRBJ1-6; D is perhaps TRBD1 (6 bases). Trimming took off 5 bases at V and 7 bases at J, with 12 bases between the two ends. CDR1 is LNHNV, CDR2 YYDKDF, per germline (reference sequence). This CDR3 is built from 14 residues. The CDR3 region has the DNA TGTGCCACCAGCTTGGACAGTTCAAATTCACCCCTCCACTTT. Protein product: CATSLDSSNSPLHF.

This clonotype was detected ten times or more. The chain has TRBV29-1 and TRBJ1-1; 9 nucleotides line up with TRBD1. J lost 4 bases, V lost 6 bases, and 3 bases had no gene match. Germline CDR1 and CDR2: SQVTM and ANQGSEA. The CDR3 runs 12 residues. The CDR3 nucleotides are TGCAGCGTGGGGACAGGGAGCACTGAAGCTTTCTTT. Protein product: CSVGTGSTEAFF. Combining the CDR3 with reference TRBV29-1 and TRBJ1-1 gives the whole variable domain SAVISQKPSRDICQRGTSLTIQCQVDSQVTMMFWYRQQPGQSLTLIATANQGSEATYESGFVIDKFPISRPNLTFSTLTVSNMSPEDSSIYLCSVGTGSTEAFFGQGTRLTVV.

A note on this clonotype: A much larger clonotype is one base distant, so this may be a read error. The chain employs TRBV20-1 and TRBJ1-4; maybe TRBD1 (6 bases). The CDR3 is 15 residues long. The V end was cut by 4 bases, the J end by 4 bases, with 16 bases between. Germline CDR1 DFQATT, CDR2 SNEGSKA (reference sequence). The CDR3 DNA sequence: TGCAGTGCTATCTCCGGGACAATGAGTAATGAAAAACTGTTTTTT. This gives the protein CSAISGTMSNEKLFF.

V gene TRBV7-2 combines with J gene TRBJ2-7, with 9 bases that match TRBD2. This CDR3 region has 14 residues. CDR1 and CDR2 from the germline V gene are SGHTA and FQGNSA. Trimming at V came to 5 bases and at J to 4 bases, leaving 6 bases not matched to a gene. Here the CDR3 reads CASSRLAGQYEQYF. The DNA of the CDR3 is TGTGCCAGCAGCCGGCTAGCGGGGCAATACGAGCAGTACTTC.

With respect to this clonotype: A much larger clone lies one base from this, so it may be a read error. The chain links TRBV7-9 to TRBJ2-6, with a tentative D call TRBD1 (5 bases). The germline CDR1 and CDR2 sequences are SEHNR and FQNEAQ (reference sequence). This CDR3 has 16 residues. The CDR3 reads CASSPSFLSGADVLTF. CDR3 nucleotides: TGTGCCAGCAGCCCCTCCTTCCTCTCTGGGGCCGACGTCCTGACTTTC.

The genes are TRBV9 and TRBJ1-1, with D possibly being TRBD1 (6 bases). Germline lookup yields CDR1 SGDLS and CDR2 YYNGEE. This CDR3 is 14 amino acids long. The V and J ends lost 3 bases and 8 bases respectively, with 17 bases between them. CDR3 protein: CASSGRGMVLEAFF. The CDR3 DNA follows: TGTGCCAGCAGCGGGAGGGGGATGGTGTTAGAAGCTTTCTTT.

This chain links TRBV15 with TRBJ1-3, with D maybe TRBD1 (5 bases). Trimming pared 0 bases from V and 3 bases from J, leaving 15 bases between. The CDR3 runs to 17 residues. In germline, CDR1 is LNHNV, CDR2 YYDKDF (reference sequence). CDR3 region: CATSRDGRAGYGNTIYF. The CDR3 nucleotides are TGTGCCACCAGCAGAGATGGCAGGGCGGGCTATGGAAACACCATATATTTT.

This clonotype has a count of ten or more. The CDR3 sequence: CASSSTVTYEQYF. CDR3 DNA: TGTGCCAGCAGCTCGACGGTAACCTACGAGCAGTACTTC. The rearrangement joins TRBV7-9 to TRBJ2-7; no clear D. Germline V lookup: CDR1 SEHNR, CDR2 FQNEAQ (reference sequence). V was shortened by 4 bases and J by 2 bases, with 9 bases between the two germline ends. The CDR3 has 13 amino acids. Full variable domain (remainder filled in from reference TRBV7-9 and TRBJ2-7): DTGVSQNPRHKITKRGQNVTFRCDPISEHNRLYWYRQTLGQGPEFLTYFQNEAQLEKSRLLSDRFSAERPKGSFSTLEIQRTEQGDSAMYLCASSSTVTYEQYFGPGTRLTVT.

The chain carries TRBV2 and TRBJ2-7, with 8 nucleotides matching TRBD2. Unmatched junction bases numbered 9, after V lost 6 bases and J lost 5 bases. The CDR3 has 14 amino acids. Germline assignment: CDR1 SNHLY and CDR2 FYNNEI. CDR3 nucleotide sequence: TGTGCCAGCAGCGGGACTAGTACATCCCACGAGCAGTACTTC. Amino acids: CASSGTSTSHEQYF.

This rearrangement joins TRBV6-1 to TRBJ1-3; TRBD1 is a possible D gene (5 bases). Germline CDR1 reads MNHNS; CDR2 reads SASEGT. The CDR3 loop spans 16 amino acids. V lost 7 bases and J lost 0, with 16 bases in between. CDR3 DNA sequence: TGTGCCAGCACCGAGTACGGGGCCATCTCTGGAAACACCATATATTTT. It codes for CASTEYGAISGNTIYF.

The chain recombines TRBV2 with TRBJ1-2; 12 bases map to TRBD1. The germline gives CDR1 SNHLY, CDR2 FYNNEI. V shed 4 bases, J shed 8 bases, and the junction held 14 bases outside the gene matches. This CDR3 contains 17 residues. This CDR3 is CASSVSGQGAVLGGYTF. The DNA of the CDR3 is TGTGCCAGCAGTGTTTCGGGACAGGGGGCGGTTTTGGGCGGCTACACCTTC.

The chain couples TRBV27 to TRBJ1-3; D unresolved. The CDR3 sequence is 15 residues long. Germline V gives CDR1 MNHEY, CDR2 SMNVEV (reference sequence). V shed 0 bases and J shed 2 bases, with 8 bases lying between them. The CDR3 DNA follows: TGTGCCAGCAGTTTATCACCGGGAGCTGGAAACACCATATATTTT. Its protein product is CASSLSPGAGNTIYF.

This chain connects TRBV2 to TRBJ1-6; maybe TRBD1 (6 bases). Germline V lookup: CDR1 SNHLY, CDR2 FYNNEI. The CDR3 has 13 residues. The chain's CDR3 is CARSRTANSPLHF. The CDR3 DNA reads TGTGCTAGATCGAGGACAGCGAATTCACCCCTCCACTTT.

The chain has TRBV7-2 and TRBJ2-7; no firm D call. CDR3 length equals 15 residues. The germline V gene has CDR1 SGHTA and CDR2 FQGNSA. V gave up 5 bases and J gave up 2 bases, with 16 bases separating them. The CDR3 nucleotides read TGTGCCAGCAGCGTCATCCCCGACGAGACCTACGAGCAGTACTTC. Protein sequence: CASSVIPDETYEQYF.

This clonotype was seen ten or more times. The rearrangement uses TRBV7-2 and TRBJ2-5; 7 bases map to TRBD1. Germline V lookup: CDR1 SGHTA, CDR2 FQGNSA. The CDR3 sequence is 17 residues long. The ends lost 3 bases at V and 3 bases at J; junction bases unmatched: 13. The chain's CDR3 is CASSLIVTGTEKETQYF. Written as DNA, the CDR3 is TGTGCCAGCAGCTTGATCGTGACCGGGACAGAAAAAGAGACCCAGTACTTC.

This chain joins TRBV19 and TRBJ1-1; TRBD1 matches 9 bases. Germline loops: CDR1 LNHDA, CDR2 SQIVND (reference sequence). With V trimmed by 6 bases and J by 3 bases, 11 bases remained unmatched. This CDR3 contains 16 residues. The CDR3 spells CASRYLNRGRDTEAFF. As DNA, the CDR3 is TGTGCCAGTAGATACTTAAACAGGGGGCGCGACACTGAAGCTTTCTTT.

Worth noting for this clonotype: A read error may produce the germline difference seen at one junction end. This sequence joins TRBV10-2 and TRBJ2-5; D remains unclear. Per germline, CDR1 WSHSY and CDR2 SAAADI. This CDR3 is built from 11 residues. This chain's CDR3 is CASSQRRTQYF. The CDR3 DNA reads TGTGCCAGCAGCCAGAGGCGCACCCAGTACTTC.

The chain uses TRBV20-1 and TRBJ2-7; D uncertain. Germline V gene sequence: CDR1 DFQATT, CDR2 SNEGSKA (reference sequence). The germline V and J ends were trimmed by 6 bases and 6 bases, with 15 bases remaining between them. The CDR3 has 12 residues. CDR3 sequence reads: CSAHGGSGEQYF. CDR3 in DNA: TGCAGTGCCCACGGCGGCTCGGGCGAGCAGTACTTC.

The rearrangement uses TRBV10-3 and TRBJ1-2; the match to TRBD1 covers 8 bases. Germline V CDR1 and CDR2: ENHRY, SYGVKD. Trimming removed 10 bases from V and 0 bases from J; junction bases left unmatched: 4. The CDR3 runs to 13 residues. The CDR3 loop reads CASLDRANYGYTF. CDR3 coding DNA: TGTGCCAGCCTGGACAGGGCTAACTATGGCTACACCTTC.

The CDR3 protein is CASSRGALRNGYTF. The CDR3 nucleotides are TGTGCCAGCAGCAGAGGGGCCTTGCGAAATGGCTACACCTTC. The chain recombines TRBV7-2 with TRBJ1-2, with a tentative D call TRBD1 (5 bases). This CDR3 has 14 amino acids. Germline V gene lookup returns CDR1 SGHTA and CDR2 FQGNSA. V lost 5 bases and J lost 6, with 16 bases in between.

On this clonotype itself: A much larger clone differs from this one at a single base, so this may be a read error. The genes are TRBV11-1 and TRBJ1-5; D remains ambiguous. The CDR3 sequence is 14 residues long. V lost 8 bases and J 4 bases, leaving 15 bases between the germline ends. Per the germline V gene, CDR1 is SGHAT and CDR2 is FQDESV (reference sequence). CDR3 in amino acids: CASGSQDKNQPQHF. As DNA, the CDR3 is TGTGCCAGCGGCTCCCAAGACAAAAATCAGCCCCAGCATTTT.